This paragraph covers one T cell receptor beta chain sequence. Its antigen is not known. These data originate in a study of shared clonotypes between healthy human individuals. Study background: Used for every donor were three CD4 naive, three CD4 memory, two CD8 naive and one CD8 memory plate.

General observations from the study: Sharing across a few donors was seen in roughly 5% of naive CD4 clonotypes. Non-shared clonotypes had lower generation probabilities than clonotypes shared by all four sorted-subset donors.

Produced via immunoSEQ multiplex PCR; TCRdb's table is partial and in-frame only. Counted here are roughly 2.2 million clones, 85% to 95% occurring once; the ten biggest clones make up about 0.39%. The clonotype originates from a man between 18 and 29 years old in good health. Some clones in this sample may be carry-over from other donors' samples. What was sequenced was naive CD4+ T cells from PBMCs. Subset given: CD45RA+ positively selected.

The CDR3 is CASSPGGLVGHNYGYTF. The CDR3 nucleotides read TGCGCCAGCAGCCCTGGTGGGTTGGTAGGACACAACTATGGCTACACCTTC. This sequence joins TRBV5-1 and TRBJ1-2; possibly TRBD1 for D (5 bases). This CDR3 region has 17 residues. Per the germline V gene, CDR1 is SGHRS and CDR2 is YFSETQ. V gave up 4 bases and J gave up 2 bases, with 21 bases separating them. The complete variable domain, with remaining parts taken from reference TRBV5-1 and TRBJ1-2, reads KAGVTQTPRYLIKTRGQQVTLSCSPISGHRSVSWYQQTPGQGLQFLFEYFSETQRNKGNFPGRFSGRQFSNSRSEMNVSTLELGDSALYLCASSPGGLVGHNYGYTFGSGTRLTVV.